What follows are 31 T cell receptor beta chains derived from one specimen sequenced in a study of CD8 T cells in ankylosing spondylitis. General study results and limits: Among TCR beta sequences, a motif of eight highly homologous variants appeared characteristic of ankylosing spondylitis blood.

No antigen has been identified for these receptors. TCRdb redid the calling of the 5' RACE reads with MiXCR, one entry per CDR3 protein. The top ten hold 6.8% of the sample, which has a few hundred thousand distinct CDR3 sequences, 12% seen once. The sample comprised blood, either unsorted or a sorted T cell fraction (not recorded which). The source is a male donor with ankylosing spondylitis.

This clonotype was recorded a few times. J is TRBJ2-2 and V is TRBV7-9; 14 positions match TRBD2. This CDR3 is 16 amino acids long. Trimming removed 4 bases from V and 5 bases from J; junction bases left unmatched: 3. Germline values: CDR1 SEHNR, CDR2 FQNEAQ (reference sequence). The CDR3, as DNA: TGTGCCAGCAGCTCTCGGACTAGCGGGAGGACCGGGGAGCTGTTTTTT. Protein: CASSSRTSGRTGELFF.

In this sample, this clonotype turned up a few times. The V call is TRBV20-1, the J call TRBJ2-5; no clear D. Trimming cost V 5 bases and J 4 bases, with 8 bases left between them. The CDR3 extends over 11 amino acids. Germline V gives CDR1 DFQATT, CDR2 SNEGSKA (reference sequence). The DNA for the CDR3 is TGCAGTGCTCTAGTGGGAGAGACCCAGTACTTC. Translation gives CSALVGETQYF.

In this sample, this clonotype turned up many times. This chain uses TRBV20-1 with TRBJ2-1; 12 bases match TRBD2. The germline V gene has CDR1 DFQATT and CDR2 SNEGSKA (reference sequence). With 1 base clipped from V and 5 bases from J, the junction kept 6 bases outside the gene matches. This CDR3 has 16 residues. CDR3 protein: CSARGRLAGGNNEQFF. CDR3 DNA sequence: TGCAGTGCTAGAGGAAGGCTAGCGGGAGGGAACAATGAGCAGTTCTTC.

This clonotype was counted a few times. The rearrangement joins TRBV5-8 to TRBJ2-1, with TRBD2 matching over 8 bases. V was pared by 7 bases and J by 9 bases, with 3 bases of the junction left unmatched. Germline V gene lookup returns CDR1 SGHTS and CDR2 YDEGEE. The CDR3 spans 11 residues. CDR3 sequence reads: CASFGGGEQFF. Here the CDR3 DNA reads TGTGCCAGCTTCGGGGGGGGTGAGCAGTTCTTC. The full variable domain, with the rest looked up from reference TRBV5-8 and TRBJ2-1, is EAGVTQSPTHLIKTRGQQATLRCSPISGHTSVYWYQQALGLGLQFLLWYDEGEERNRGNFPPRFSGRQFPNYSSELNVNALELEDSALYLCASFGGGEQFFGPGTRLTVL.

The chain combines TRBV5-1 with TRBJ2-7, with D possibly matching TRBD1 (6 bases). Germline V gene sequence: CDR1 SGHRS, CDR2 YFSETQ. This CDR3 region has 14 residues. Between the trimmed V and J ends, which lost 5 bases and 1 base, there was a span of 13 bases. The CDR3 sequence is CASSTRDTSYEQYF. The CDR3 DNA reads TGCGCCAGCAGTACCCGGGACACTTCCTACGAGCAGTACTTC.

The V gene is TRBV24-1, the J gene TRBJ2-3; 11 nucleotides match TRBD2. CDR1 is KGHDR and CDR2 is SFDVKD in the germline V gene. V lost 6 bases to trimming and J lost 4 bases; unmatched junction nucleotides: 11. This CDR3 comprises 17 residues. The CDR3 reads CATSPSGRPWGPDTQYF. CDR3 bases: TGTGCCACCAGTCCTAGCGGGAGGCCATGGGGCCCAGATACGCAGTATTTT.

The chain carries TRBV4-1 and TRBJ2-3, with 12 bases lining up with TRBD2. The CDR3 runs to 15 residues. The J segment lost 2 bases and the V segment lost 8 bases, leaving 5 bases of the junction unmatched. Germline-derived CDR1 and CDR2 are MGHRA and YSYEKL. In DNA form, the CDR3 reads TGCGCCAGCGGCGGACTAGCGGGAAACACAGATACGCAGTATTTT. Its translation: CASGGLAGNTDTQYF.

Details on this clonotype: This may be a read error, as it is one base from a much larger clone. Because the CDR3 is missing its conserved closing phenylalanine or tryptophan, this is likely a read error. V usage is TRBV29-1 and J usage is TRBJ2-5, with unresolved D. V was trimmed by 6 bases and J by 4 bases, leaving 6 bases between them. Germline V gives CDR1 SQVTM, CDR2 ANQGSEA. The CDR3 loop spans 10 amino acids. The CDR3 here is CSVLGETQYL. CDR3 bases: TGCAGCGTCCTCGGAGAGACCCAGTACCTC.

This clonotype was counted many times. This chain links TRBV29-1 with TRBJ2-5, with 12 bases aligning to TRBD2. The junction had 2 bases not matched to a gene; V was cut back by 6 bases and J by 0 bases. The length of the CDR3 is 14 residues. CDR1 is SQVTM and CDR2 is ANQGSEA in the germline V gene. The CDR3 DNA follows: TGCAGCGTCGGACTAGCGGGGAACCAAGAGACCCAGTACTTC. Protein: CSVGLAGNQETQYF.

This clonotype has a handful of counts. This chain links TRBV6-5 with TRBJ2-3, with 10 bases fitting TRBD2. The germline V gene has CDR1 MNHEY and CDR2 SVGAGI. The V segment lost 3 bases and the J segment 6 bases; nucleotides outside the gene matches: 9. This CDR3 has 16 residues. The chain's CDR3 is CASSYSRLAGVDTQYF. The CDR3 DNA reads as TGTGCCAGCAGTTATTCACGTCTAGCGGGAGTGGATACGCAGTATTTT.

This clonotype occurred many times. The chain recombines TRBV10-2 with TRBJ2-3; TRBD2 matches at 7 bases. The CDR3 totals 13 residues. V dropped 8 bases and J dropped 2; count of bases not matched to a gene: 4. The germline CDR1 and CDR2 sequences are WSHSY and SAAADI. The CDR3 loop is CASLAGDTDTQYF. The CDR3 region has the DNA TGCGCCAGCCTCGCGGGGGACACAGATACGCAGTATTTT.

The V call is TRBV29-1, the J call TRBJ1-1; 11 bases match TRBD1. Germline V gives CDR1 SQVTM, CDR2 ANQGSEA. V dropped 4 bases and J dropped 9; count of bases not matched to a gene: 4. The CDR3 totals 12 residues. The CDR3 bases are TGCAGCGTTGGGGGACAGGGGGATAAAGCTTTCTTT. Its translation: CSVGGQGDKAFF.

Only a few counts were recorded for this clonotype. The chain couples TRBV27 to TRBJ2-3; 10 positions match TRBD2. Trimming removed 9 bases from V and 6 bases from J; junction bases left unmatched: 9. This CDR3 spans 14 amino acids. In germline, CDR1 is MNHEY, CDR2 SMNVEV (reference sequence). This CDR3 is CASMGLALRDTQYF. CDR3 sequence (DNA): TGTGCCAGTATGGGACTAGCGCTACGGGATACGCAGTATTTT.

This clonotype was observed a few times. The chain carries TRBV29-1 and TRBJ2-5; 7 bases match TRBD2. Trimming at V came to 7 bases and at J to 7 bases, leaving 9 bases not matched to a gene. Per germline, CDR1 SQVTM and CDR2 ANQGSEA. This CDR3 is 12 amino acids long. CDR3 DNA sequence: TGCAGCGGGCAGGGCGGGGGAGGGACCCAGTACTTC. It is translated as CSGQGGGGTQYF.

V and J are TRBV5-1 and TRBJ1-6; D may be TRBD1 (5 bases). The CDR3 sequence is 16 residues long. V lost 0 bases and J 3 bases, leaving 10 bases between the germline ends. The V gene's germline CDR1 is SGHRS and CDR2 YFSETQ. CDR3 loop: CASSLVGDSYNSPLHF. CDR3 sequence (DNA): TGCGCCAGCAGCTTGGTCGGCGACAGCTATAATTCACCCCTCCACTTT.

This clonotype was observed a few times. V is TRBV5-1 and J is TRBJ2-7; no firm D call. The germline gives CDR1 SGHRS, CDR2 YFSETQ. V was clipped by 7 bases and J by 6 bases, with 17 bases between them. The CDR3 loop spans 13 amino acids. CDR3 residues: CASSYTTDTEQYF. CDR3 coding DNA: TGCGCCAGCTCATACACCACAGACACCGAGCAGTACTTC.

The chain couples TRBV6-1 to TRBJ1-1, with 7 bases lining up with TRBD1. V trimming: 2 bases; J trimming: 1 base; junction bases outside the gene matches: 4. Per germline, CDR1 MNHNS and CDR2 SASEGT. CDR3 length: 15 residues. The CDR3 bases are TGTGCCAGCAGTGAAATTTCAGGGGGGAACACTGAAGCTTTCTTT. Residues: CASSEISGGNTEAFF.

This clonotype appeared many times. This chain uses TRBV7-9 with TRBJ1-2; weak D call: TRBD1 (5 bases). V lost 6 bases and J lost 10, with 18 bases in between. The germline gives CDR1 SEHNR, CDR2 FQNEAQ (reference sequence). The CDR3 covers 13 residues. CDR3 residues: CASRFGQGSDYTF. CDR3 sequence (DNA): TGTGCCAGCAGATTTGGGCAGGGTAGTGACTACACCTTC. Drawing the rest from reference TRBV7-9 and TRBJ1-2, the complete variable domain is DTGVSQNPRHKITKRGQNVTFRCDPISEHNRLYWYRQTLGQGPEFLTYFQNEAQLEKSRLLSDRFSAERPKGSFSTLEIQRTEQGDSAMYLCASRFGQGSDYTFGSGTRLTVV.

This clonotype has only a few counts. The V and J genes are TRBV7-2 and TRBJ2-5; D gene unclear. The CDR3 is 14 residues long. Per the germline V gene, CDR1 is SGHTA and CDR2 is FQGNSA. The V end lost 2 bases, the J end lost 0 bases, and 7 bases lay between the germline ends. This CDR3 reads CASSLIRNQETQYF. CDR3 in DNA: TGTGCCAGCAGCTTAATCCGCAACCAAGAGACCCAGTACTTC. Full variable domain (rest looked up from reference TRBV7-2 and TRBJ2-5): GAGVSQSPSNKVTEKGKDVELRCDPISGHTALYWYRQSLGQGLEFLIYFQGNSAPDKSGLPSDRFSAERTGGSVSTLTIQRTQQEDSAVYLCASSLIRNQETQYFGPGTRLLVL.

This clonotype was seen a few times. The chain uses TRBV15 and TRBJ2-1; possible D gene TRBD1, 6 bases. This CDR3 is built from 15 residues. CDR1 LNHNV and CDR2 YYDKDF come from the germline V gene (reference sequence). V was pared by 0 bases and J by 2 bases, with 8 bases between. CDR3 DNA: TGTGCCACCAGCAGAGAACAGGGCCCCTACAATGAGCAGTTCTTC. This codes for CATSREQGPYNEQFF.

This clonotype was seen a few times. CDR3 bases: TGTGCTAGCCCATCTGCTAGCGGGCAAGAGACCCAGTACTTC. Translating it yields CASPSASGQETQYF. The chain carries TRBV12-5 and TRBJ2-5, with TRBD2 matching 8 bases. The CDR3 spans 14 residues. After removal of 9 bases from V and 2 bases from J, the junction contained 8 bases not matched to a gene. Germline V gene sequence: CDR1 LGHNT, CDR2 FRNRAP.

This clonotype occurred a few times. The rearrangement joins TRBV29-1 to TRBJ1-1; perhaps TRBD1 as D (5 bases). Germline V lookup: CDR1 SQVTM, CDR2 ANQGSEA. Trimming cost V 5 bases and J 11 bases, with 18 bases left between them. This CDR3 has 12 amino acids. The CDR3 is CSVSDTAAWAFF. As DNA, the CDR3 is TGCAGCGTTTCGGACACCGCCGCCTGGGCTTTCTTT.

This clonotype was recorded many times. The V and J genes are TRBV20-1 and TRBJ2-1; D gene unclear. Germline V gene lookup returns CDR1 DFQATT and CDR2 SNEGSKA (reference sequence). V lost 5 bases and J 0 bases, leaving 5 bases between the germline ends. This CDR3 is 12 amino acids long. CDR3 loop: CSAPDSYNEQFF. CDR3 coding DNA: TGCAGTGCTCCGGACTCCTACAATGAGCAGTTCTTC.

The table lists this clonotype with many counts. This sequence joins TRBV20-1 and TRBJ1-1; perhaps TRBD1 as D (6 bases). The CDR3 runs to 13 residues. Trimming took off 3 bases at V and 0 bases at J, with 8 bases between the two ends. CDR1 is DFQATT, CDR2 SNEGSKA, per germline (reference sequence). The CDR3 DNA sequence: TGCAGTGCTAGTCGGGACATGAACACTGAAGCTTTCTTT. Amino acid sequence: CSASRDMNTEAFF.

This chain links TRBV7-9 with TRBJ2-1; 11 bases line up with TRBD2. The CDR3 extends over 16 amino acids. V gave up 4 bases and J gave up 4 bases; unmatched junction bases: 6. CDR1 is SEHNR, CDR2 FQNEAQ, per germline (reference sequence). CDR3 sequence (DNA): TGTGCCAGCAGCTACTCAACTAGCGGGAGTTACAATGAGCAGTTCTTC. This codes for CASSYSTSGSYNEQFF.

This clonotype was seen only a few times. The V and J genes are TRBV7-9 and TRBJ2-3; the D gene is possibly TRBD2 (5 bases). This CDR3 has 15 amino acids. The V end lost 2 bases, the J end lost 2 bases, and 11 bases lay between the germline ends. Germline CDR1 is SEHNR and CDR2 is FQNEAQ (reference sequence). The CDR3 protein is CASSLSEGFTDTQYF. Here the CDR3 DNA reads TGTGCCAGCAGCTTAAGCGAGGGATTCACAGATACGCAGTATTTT.

Concerning this clonotype itself: A much larger clone lies a single base off, so this may be a read error. In DNA form, the CDR3 reads TGCAGCGTTGACGCAAGGAGCGGGAGTTTCAAAGAGCAGTTCTTC. It specifies CSVDARSGSFKEQFF. The J gene is TRBJ2-1, the V gene TRBV29-1, with 8 positions matching TRBD2. The CDR3 covers 15 residues. The germline V gene has CDR1 SQVTM and CDR2 ANQGSEA. J gave up 10 bases and V 3 bases, and 14 bases lay outside the gene matches.

This clonotype was counted only a few times. The J gene is TRBJ2-3, the V gene TRBV29-1; 7 nucleotides agree with TRBD2. Trimming cost V 3 bases and J 1 base; bases outside gene matches: 1. CDR3 size: 13 residues. CDR1 is SQVTM and CDR2 is ANQGSEA in the germline V gene. The CDR3 here is CSVDREGTDTQYF. CDR3 coding DNA: TGCAGCGTTGATCGGGAGGGCACAGATACGCAGTATTTT.

This clonotype came up many times. Here the CDR3 reads CASSEFLSGANVLTF. DNA of the CDR3: TGTGCCAGCAGTGAGTTTCTGTCTGGGGCCAACGTCCTGACTTTC. The chain links TRBV2 to TRBJ2-6; D is unresolved. Germline V gives CDR1 SNHLY, CDR2 FYNNEI. Trimming took 3 bases from V and 1 from J, leaving 7 bases between them. The CDR3 has 15 amino acids.

This clonotype has a handful of counts. The J gene is TRBJ2-2, the V gene TRBV29-1; tentatively, D is TRBD2 (5 bases). The CDR3 consists of 14 residues. Trimming took 4 bases from V and 1 from J, leaving 10 bases between them. Germline values: CDR1 SQVTM, CDR2 ANQGSEA. The CDR3 DNA reads TGCAGCGTTGCCGAGAGCGGGAACACCGGGGAGCTGTTTTTT. The encoded protein is CSVAESGNTGELFF.

The chain carries TRBV5-1 and TRBJ2-2; TRBD2 agrees at 13 bases. This CDR3 has 17 residues. CDR1 and CDR2 from the germline V gene are SGHRS and YFSETQ. With 5 bases clipped from V and 7 bases from J, the junction kept 11 bases outside the gene matches. As DNA, the CDR3 is TGCGCCAGCAGAAGAATACTAGCGGGAGGGCCTATCGGGGAGCTGTTTTTT. Encoded protein: CASRRILAGGPIGELFF.